This T cell receptor (beta chain) was profiled in a study of shared clonotypes between healthy human individuals. CDR3 length: 16 amino acids. J lost 4 bases, V lost 4 bases, and 5 bases had no gene match. Germline values: CDR1 ENHRY, CDR2 SYGVKD. Sequencing was performed with immunoSEQ multiplex PCR; in TCRdb, only in-frame clones are kept and a portion is missing. This table holds around 1,100,000 clones, approximately 80% found once. On this clone itself: Its specificity is not known.

Study-level points and caveats: Only blood was sampled; tissue repertoires likely differ.

The sample was memory CD4+ T cells from PBMCs. Noted subset: CD45RA-negative fraction. This TCR was sampled from a man between 18 and 29 years old in good health. Some clones in this sample may be carry-over from other donors' samples. The rearrangement joins TRBV10-3 to TRBJ2-2, with 11 bases aligning to TRBD1. The DNA of the CDR3 is TGTGCCATCAGTGCCGGGACAGGGGGGGCCACCGGGGAGCTGTTTTTT. This translates into CAISAGTGGATGELFF.